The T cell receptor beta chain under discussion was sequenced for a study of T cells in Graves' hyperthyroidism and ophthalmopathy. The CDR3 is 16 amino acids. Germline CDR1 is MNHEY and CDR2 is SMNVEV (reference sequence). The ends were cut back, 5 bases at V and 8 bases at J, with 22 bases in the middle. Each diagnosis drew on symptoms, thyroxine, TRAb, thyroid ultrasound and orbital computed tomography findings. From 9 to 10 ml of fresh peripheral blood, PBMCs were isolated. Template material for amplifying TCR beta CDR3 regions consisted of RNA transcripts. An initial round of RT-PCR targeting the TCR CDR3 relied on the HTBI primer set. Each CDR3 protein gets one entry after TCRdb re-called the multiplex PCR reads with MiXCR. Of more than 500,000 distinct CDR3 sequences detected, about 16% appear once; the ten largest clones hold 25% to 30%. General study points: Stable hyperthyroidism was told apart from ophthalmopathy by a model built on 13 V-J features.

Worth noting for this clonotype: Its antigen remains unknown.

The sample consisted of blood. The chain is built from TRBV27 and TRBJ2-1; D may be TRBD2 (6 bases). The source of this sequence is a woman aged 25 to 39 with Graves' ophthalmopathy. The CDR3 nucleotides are TGTGCCAGCAGTCCCATTTCCTTCGGAGGGGTGGATGAGCAGTTCTTC. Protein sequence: CASSPISFGGVDEQFF.